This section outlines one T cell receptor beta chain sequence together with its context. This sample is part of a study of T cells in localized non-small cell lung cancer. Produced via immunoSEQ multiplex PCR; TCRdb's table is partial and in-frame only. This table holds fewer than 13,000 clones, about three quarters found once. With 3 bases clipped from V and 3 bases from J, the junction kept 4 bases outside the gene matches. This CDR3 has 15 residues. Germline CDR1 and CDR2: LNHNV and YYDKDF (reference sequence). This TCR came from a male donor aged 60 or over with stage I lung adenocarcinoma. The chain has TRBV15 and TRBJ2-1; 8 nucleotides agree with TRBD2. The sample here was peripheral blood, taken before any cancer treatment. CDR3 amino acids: CATSRVGTSYNEQFF. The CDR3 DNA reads TGTGCCACCAGCAGGGTCGGGACTAGCTACAATGAGCAGTTCTTC.